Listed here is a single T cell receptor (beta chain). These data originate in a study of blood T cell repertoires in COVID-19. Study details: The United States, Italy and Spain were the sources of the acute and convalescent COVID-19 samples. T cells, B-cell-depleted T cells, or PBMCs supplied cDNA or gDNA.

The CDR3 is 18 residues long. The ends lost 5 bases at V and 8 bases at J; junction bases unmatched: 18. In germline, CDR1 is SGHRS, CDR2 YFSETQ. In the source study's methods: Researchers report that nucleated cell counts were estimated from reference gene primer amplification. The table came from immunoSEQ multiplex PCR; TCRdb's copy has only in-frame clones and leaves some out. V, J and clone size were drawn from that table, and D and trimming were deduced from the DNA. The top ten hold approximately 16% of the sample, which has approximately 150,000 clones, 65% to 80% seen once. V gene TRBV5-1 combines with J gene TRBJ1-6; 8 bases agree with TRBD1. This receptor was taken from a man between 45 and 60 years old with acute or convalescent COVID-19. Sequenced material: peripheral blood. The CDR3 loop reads CASSRNSQGESVDSPLHF. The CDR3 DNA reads TGCGCCAGCAGTCGGAACTCACAGGGGGAAAGTGTAGATTCACCCCTCCACTTT.